Listed here are 25 T cell receptor beta chains from one sample, sequenced in a study of graft-versus-host responses after intestinal transplantation. Sequencing was performed with immunoSEQ multiplex PCR; in TCRdb, only in-frame clones are kept and a portion is missing. This sample has 60,000 to 65,000 clones, with around nine tenths found just once. These receptors lack a known antigen. Sequencing used unstimulated CD8+ T cells sorted from spleen or lymph node cells, obtained before transplant. These receptors all come from a human donor who was the organ donor for an intestinal transplant.

The chain combines TRBV15 with TRBJ2-1; 7 positions match TRBD1. CDR1 is LNHNV and CDR2 is YYDKDF in the germline V gene (reference sequence). The J segment lost 4 bases and the V segment lost 2 bases, leaving 11 bases of the junction unmatched. This CDR3 has 17 amino acids. The DNA of the CDR3 is TGTGCCACCAGCAGATCGAGGGGGCTAGGGGCGTACAATGAGCAGTTCTTC. As protein: CATSRSRGLGAYNEQFF.

The chain carries TRBV6-5 and TRBJ1-4; D not resolved. The CDR3 is made up of 16 amino acids. The V end was cut by 2 bases, the J end by 8 bases, with 18 bases between. Per the germline V gene, CDR1 is MNHEY and CDR2 is SVGAGI. The CDR3 bases are TGTGCCAGCAGTTACGGCCGAGAGGGTGGAGGAGAAAAACTGTTTTTT. This gives the protein CASSYGREGGGEKLFF.

This chain links TRBV28 with TRBJ2-7; 8 bases line up with TRBD2. The CDR3 is made up of 13 amino acids. V was pared by 6 bases and J by 3 bases, with 4 bases of the junction left unmatched. The germline V gene encodes CDR1 MDHEN and CDR2 SYDVKM. CDR3 amino acids: CASSRTSFYEQYF. The CDR3 DNA reads as TGTGCCAGCAGCCGGACTAGCTTCTACGAGCAGTACTTC. Drawing the rest from reference TRBV28 and TRBJ2-7, the complete variable domain is DVKVTQSSRYLVKRTGEKVFLECVQDMDHENMFWYRQDPGLGLRLIYFSYDVKMKEKGDIPEGYSVSREKKERFSLILESASTNQTSMYLCASSRTSFYEQYFGPGTRLTVT.

The CDR3 region is CAWSVGTGTTFEKLFF. CDR3 nucleotide sequence: TGTGCCTGGAGTGTAGGGACAGGCACGACTTTTGAAAAACTGTTTTTT. The chain employs TRBV30 and TRBJ1-4, with 8 bases lining up with TRBD1. The length of the CDR3 is 16 residues. Trimming took 0 bases from V and 7 from J; bases not matched to a gene: 10. CDR1 is GTSNPN and CDR2 is SVGIG in the germline V gene (reference sequence).

V gene TRBV6-6 combines with J gene TRBJ2-1, with a possible D match to TRBD2 (6 bases). The CDR3 is made up of 14 amino acids. Trimming removed 2 bases at V and 10 bases at J, with 15 bases between. Germline loops: CDR1 MNHNY, CDR2 SVGAGI (reference sequence). As DNA, the CDR3 is TGTGCCAGCAGTTACCCCGAGACTAGGGAGGAGCAGTTCTTC. Protein product: CASSYPETREEQFF.

The J gene is TRBJ1-5, the V gene TRBV10-2; maybe TRBD1 (6 bases). This CDR3 spans 17 amino acids. CDR1 is WSHSY, CDR2 SAAADI, per germline. V was pared by 4 bases and J by 0 bases, with 16 bases between. CDR3 DNA: TGCGCCAGCAGTGGGGACACCGTTTCCTATAGCAATCAGCCCCAGCATTTT. Its translation: CASSGDTVSYSNQPQHF.

The chain links TRBV5-6 to TRBJ1-2; D is unclear. The germline V and J ends were trimmed by 0 bases and 6 bases, with 18 bases remaining between them. Germline V lookup: CDR1 SGHDT, CDR2 YYEEEE. This CDR3 spans 16 amino acids. The CDR3 spells CASSLGRNEVEDGYTF. CDR3 nucleotide sequence: TGTGCCAGCAGCTTGGGACGGAACGAAGTTGAGGATGGCTACACCTTC.

The rearrangement uses TRBV11-2 and TRBJ2-7; D possibly corresponds to TRBD2 (5 bases). CDR3 length equals 14 residues. Germline V gene data show CDR1 as SGHAT and CDR2 as FQNNGV. Trimming removed 5 bases from V and 4 bases from J, with 15 bases in between. The CDR3 DNA reads TGTGCCAGCAGCCCATCGGGGAAGGGTTACGAGCAGTACTTC. This codes for CASSPSGKGYEQYF.

The chain couples TRBV10-3 to TRBJ2-3; 13 bases align to TRBD2. Germline V lookup: CDR1 ENHRY, CDR2 SYGVKD. CDR3 length equals 17 residues. Trimming took 6 bases from V and 4 from J; bases not matched to a gene: 10. CDR3 sequence (DNA): TGTGCCATCAGCTCAGGACTAGCGGGAGTTTCTTCAGATACGCAGTATTTT. This encodes CAISSGLAGVSSDTQYF.

This chain uses TRBV15 with TRBJ1-1, with 9 nucleotides matching TRBD1. CDR3 length equals 15 residues. Germline lookup yields CDR1 LNHNV and CDR2 YYDKDF (reference sequence). V was pared by 2 bases and J by 1 base, with 2 bases of the junction left unmatched. The chain's CDR3 is CATSRLTGGNTEAFF. For the CDR3, the DNA is TGTGCCACCAGCAGATTGACAGGGGGGAACACTGAAGCTTTCTTT.

The CDR3 coding sequence is TGTGCCACCAGCAGAGATTGTTCGGGACTAGCGGACAATGAGCAGTTCTTC. It translates to CATSRDCSGLADNEQFF. The genes are TRBV15 and TRBJ2-1; TRBD2 matches 11 bases. V trimming: 0 bases; J trimming: 5 bases; junction bases outside the gene matches: 6. The CDR3 is 17 amino acids. CDR1 and CDR2 from the germline V gene are LNHNV and YYDKDF (reference sequence).

The chain has TRBV6-1 and TRBJ1-5; TRBD1 might be the D (6 bases). V shed 7 bases and J shed 3 bases, with 16 bases lying between them. CDR1 is MNHNS, CDR2 SASEGT, per germline. The CDR3 has 15 residues. The CDR3 sequence: CASTKVGALNQPQHF. CDR3 bases: TGTGCCAGCACCAAGGTGGGGGCCCTCAATCAGCCCCAGCATTTT.

This sequence joins TRBV19 and TRBJ2-1; 7 bases match TRBD2. CDR1 is LNHDA and CDR2 is SQIVND in the germline V gene (reference sequence). The CDR3 extends over 15 amino acids. V lost 3 bases, J lost 3 bases, and 5 bases stayed unmatched. In nucleotides, the CDR3 is TGTGCCAGTAGTATTTCTAGCGGCATCTACAATGAGCAGTTCTTC. This codes for CASSISSGIYNEQFF.

The chain employs TRBV27 and TRBJ2-7, with 11 positions matching TRBD2. The CDR3 has 14 amino acids. Germline trimming cut 7 bases from V and 6 bases from J; bases unmatched to any gene: 8. Per the germline V gene, CDR1 is MNHEY and CDR2 is SMNVEV (reference sequence). In DNA form, the CDR3 reads TGTGCCAGCAAAGTAGCGGGAGGGCCGGGCGAGCAGTACTTC. Protein sequence: CASKVAGGPGEQYF.

The J gene is TRBJ2-5, the V gene TRBV9, with a possible D match to TRBD1 (5 bases). Looked up from germline, CDR1 is SGDLS and CDR2 is YYNGEE. The CDR3 contains 14 residues. V gave up 1 base and J gave up 2 bases, with 9 bases separating them. Here the CDR3 DNA reads TGTGCCAGCAGCGTAACAGGACGACAAGAGACCCAGTACTTC. Its protein product is CASSVTGRQETQYF.

The chain links TRBV6-5 to TRBJ1-3; TRBD1 agrees at 9 bases. Germline V CDR1 and CDR2: MNHEY, SVGAGI. V lost 5 bases, J lost 6 bases, and 5 bases stayed unmatched. The CDR3 is 14 residues long. CDR3 nucleotide sequence: TGTGCCAGCAGTACAGGGGGCTATAAAAACACCATATATTTT. This sequence encodes CASSTGGYKNTIYF.

The chain combines TRBV9 with TRBJ2-5; TRBD2 agrees at 8 bases. The CDR3 runs to 13 residues. The germline V gene encodes CDR1 SGDLS and CDR2 YYNGEE. Trimming at V came to 0 bases and at J to 9 bases, leaving 4 bases not matched to a gene. This chain's CDR3 is CASSVDGGVAQYF. CDR3 sequence (DNA): TGTGCCAGCAGCGTAGACGGGGGGGTGGCCCAGTACTTC.

V is TRBV28 and J is TRBJ1-5, with D perhaps TRBD1 (5 bases). CDR1 and CDR2 from the germline V gene are MDHEN and SYDVKM. The CDR3 consists of 14 residues. V lost 7 bases, J lost 7 bases, and 17 bases lay in between. The CDR3 is CASKRGGVRQPQHF. The DNA of the CDR3 is TGTGCCAGCAAACGCGGGGGGGTTCGACAGCCCCAGCATTTT.

V usage is TRBV15 and J usage is TRBJ2-1; 8 nucleotides match TRBD2. The CDR3 runs 18 residues. V lost 1 base, J lost 6 bases, and 14 bases stayed unmatched. Germline CDR1 LNHNV, CDR2 YYDKDF (reference sequence). The CDR3, as DNA: TGTGCCACCAGCAGAGTCGGGTCGGGAGGGCCTTTATCCAATGAGCAGTTCTTC. Protein sequence: CATSRVGSGGPLSNEQFF.

This chain joins TRBV27 and TRBJ2-4; 9 bases match TRBD2. V lost 3 bases and J lost 1; bases outside the gene matches: 4. Looked up from germline, CDR1 is MNHEY and CDR2 is SMNVEV (reference sequence). The CDR3 totals 16 residues. This chain's CDR3 is CASSFGLAWAKNIQYF. For the CDR3, the DNA is TGTGCCAGCAGTTTCGGACTAGCGTGGGCCAAAAACATTCAGTACTTC.

V is TRBV7-8 and J is TRBJ2-1; D not certain. Germline-derived CDR1 and CDR2 are SGHVS and FQNEAQ. V was pared by 2 bases and J by 3 bases, with 23 bases between. The CDR3 consists of 19 residues. This CDR3 is CASSLYGPRITESYNEQFF. The CDR3 region has the DNA TGTGCCAGCAGCTTATACGGCCCCAGAATTACAGAGAGCTACAATGAGCAGTTCTTC.

This chain links TRBV7-9 with TRBJ2-7, with D possibly being TRBD1 (7 bases). Per germline, CDR1 SEHNR and CDR2 FQNEAQ (reference sequence). This CDR3 is built from 12 residues. V lost 4 bases and J 7 bases, leaving 11 bases between the germline ends. The CDR3 DNA is TGTGCCAGCAGCTCGACAGGGAGGGAGCAGTACTTC. Amino acids: CASSSTGREQYF.

This clone has a single count. The rearrangement joins TRBV10-3 to TRBJ2-1; the match to TRBD2 covers 7 bases. Germline V gene data show CDR1 as ENHRY and CDR2 as SYGVKD. The CDR3 loop spans 15 amino acids. Trimming at V came to 2 bases and at J to 5 bases, leaving 6 bases not matched to a gene. The CDR3 region has the DNA TGTGCCATCAGTGAGCCCAGCGGGGTCAACAATGAGCAGTTCTTC. It codes for CAISEPSGVNNEQFF.

The chain is built from TRBV28 and TRBJ2-7, with a possible D match to TRBD2 (6 bases). V lost 1 base and J lost 6, with 7 bases in between. Looked up from germline, CDR1 is MDHEN and CDR2 is SYDVKM. CDR3 length: 12 amino acids. CDR3 residues: CASSLFGSEQYF. The CDR3 DNA reads TGTGCCAGCAGTTTATTCGGGAGCGAGCAGTACTTC. The variable domain in full, with the rest retrieved from reference TRBV28 and TRBJ2-7, is DVKVTQSSRYLVKRTGEKVFLECVQDMDHENMFWYRQDPGLGLRLIYFSYDVKMKEKGDIPEGYSVSREKKERFSLILESASTNQTSMYLCASSLFGSEQYFGPGTRLTVT.

This chain connects TRBV28 to TRBJ2-3; 8 nucleotides line up with TRBD2. V lost 3 bases, J lost 5 bases, and 7 bases stayed unmatched. Germline CDR1 MDHEN, CDR2 SYDVKM. This CDR3 is 15 amino acids long. CDR3 amino acids: CASSFGGLVGDTQYF. CDR3 DNA sequence: TGTGCCAGCAGTTTTGGGGGACTAGTGGGAGATACGCAGTATTTT.